Detailed here is one T cell receptor beta chain. Its target is not known. Germline V lookup: CDR1 MNHEY, CDR2 SVGAGI. The V and J ends lost 5 bases and 2 bases respectively, with 9 bases between them. The CDR3 spans 13 residues. Documented treatment: roughly 18 received Ad26.COV2.S at low or high dose, single or two shots; several received placebo; per-sample allocation not given. Repertoires come from day 63 after the first vaccine or placebo injection. Immunization relied on an Ad26 vector, which expressed Wuhan-strain SARS-CoV-2 spike. Only in-frame clones appear in the TCRdb table, and some are missing; sequencing was by immunoSEQ multiplex PCR. In the table there are some 320,000 clones, 86% of which are singletons. This entry belongs to a study of Ad26.COV2.S vaccination and SARS-CoV-2 variants. Study as a whole: The donor was enrolled in the Ad26.COV2.S arm of the COV1001 trial.

General study points: Vaccinated and placebo-treated recipients had similar non-spike TCR breadth. Vaccinees reportedly had broad spike-specific CD8+ and CD4+ T cell responses.

This sequence was found in a person aged 18-65 years who received the Ad26.COV2.S COVID-19 vaccine or a placebo. The chain employs TRBV6-5 and TRBJ1-2; D gene ambiguous. The starting material was peripheral blood, obtained in a trial of Ad26.COV2.S vaccine versus placebo. Here the CDR3 DNA reads TGTGCCAGCAGTAGAGGGCCCAACTATGGCTACACCTTC. Translation: CASSRGPNYGYTF.